The T cell receptor (beta chain) described here comes from a study of tumor-infiltrating lymphocytes in primary liver carcinoma. Co-extraction of RNA and DNA was performed on about 20-32 mg of unsorted bulk tissue. Overall study results and limits: The study found tumor-adjacent and tumor-blood pairs overlapped less than tumor region pairs.

The V and J ends lost 3 bases and 1 base respectively, with 15 bases between them. Germline V gene lookup returns CDR1 MDHEN and CDR2 SYDVKM. The CDR3 contains 16 residues. This clonotype occurred many times. The antigen is unknown. A constant-region primer served to make TCR beta cDNA from 500 to 550 ng total RNA. Three nested multiplex PCR rounds, a slightly modified ARM-PCR, produced the libraries for TCR beta. A C-beta reverse primer and TRBV1-TRBV30 forward primers served in each of the first two PCR rounds, at 9 to 10 cycles apiece. TCRdb re-called the multiplex PCR reads through MiXCR, storing one row per CDR3 protein. The sample lists tens of thousands of distinct CDR3 sequences, 72% occurring once.

This sequence was found in a man aged 35-49 years with primary liver carcinoma and hepatitis B virus infection. Sequences were obtained from liver tumor tissue from sampling region 1. Subset meaning: tumor region T1, superior pole. The chain combines TRBV28 with TRBJ2-5; D possibly uses TRBD1 or TRBD2 (6 bases each). In nucleotides, the CDR3 is TGTGCCAGCAGTTTGGGACGGGGGCCCGCCCAAGAGACCCAGTACTTC. Translation gives CASSLGRGPAQETQYF.